Listed below are T cell receptor beta chains from one sample, sequenced in a study of OX40 agonist ivuxolimab in advanced cancers. Sequenced by immunoSEQ multiplex PCR; TCRdb stores in-frame clones only, minus some. This sample has approximately 64,000 clones, with roughly 84% found just once. The sample was CD4+ or CD8+ T cells sorted from blood, taken in a trial of the OX40 agonist ivuxolimab. These receptors came from an adult with an advanced solid tumor such as melanoma, head and neck, liver or kidney cancer. Each CDR3 is given with its conserved first and last residue. A D gene is named only where the DNA matches it firmly. Clone sizes are given selectively: once, few, many, or a class where the clone is expanded.

d_gene | j_gene | v_gene | abundance | CDR3aa | CDR3nt
NA | TRBJ1-1 | TRBV7-8 | few | CASSLAGTVNTEAFF | TGTGCCAGCAGCTTAGCGGGGACGGTGAACACTGAAGCTTTCTTT
NA | TRBJ2-7 | TRBV28 | NA | CASGGRYEQYF | TGTGCTTCTGGGGGACGTTACGAGCAGTACTTC
NA | TRBJ2-3 | TRBV11-2 | NA | CASSLARRHTQYF | TGTGCCAGCAGCTTAGCTCGACGGCATACGCAGTATTTT
NA | TRBJ2-3 | TRBV7-3 | NA | CASSQTGTLTDTQYF | TGTGCCAGCAGCCAGACAGGGACTCTCACAGATACGCAGTATTTT
NA | TRBJ2-7 | TRBV18 | NA | CASSRPMNEQYF | TGTGCCAGCTCAAGGCCGATGAATGAGCAGTACTTC
TRBD1 | TRBJ1-2 | TRBV30 | NA | CACHFRDSRIVYYGYTF | TGTGCCTGCCATTTCCGGGACAGCCGCATCGTTTACTATGGCTACACCTTC
TRBD1 | TRBJ2-5 | TRBV28 | NA | CASSPTGTGARAETQYF | TGTGCCAGCAGTCCTACGGGGACAGGGGCGCGCGCGGAGACCCAGTACTTC
NA | TRBJ1-6 | TRBV6-1 | NA | CASSILFSDSPLHF | TGTGCCAGCAGTATCCTATTCTCCGATTCACCCCTCCACTTT
NA | TRBJ2-2 | TRBV9 | NA | CASSVAQIRIAGELFF | TGTGCCAGCAGCGTAGCTCAAATTAGGATAGCCGGGGAGCTGTTTTTT
NA | TRBJ1-5 | TRBV4-2 | NA | CASSQAGGLGYSNQPQHF | TGTGCCAGCAGCCAAGCAGGTGGACTTGGATATAGCAATCAGCCCCAGCATTTT
NA | TRBJ1-2 | TRBV18 | few | CASSPADGDYGYTF | TGTGCCAGCTCACCCGCGGACGGGGACTATGGCTACACCTTC
TRBD1 | TRBJ2-2 | TRBV15 | NA | CATSRESGGLAGELFF | TGTGCCACCAGCAGAGAATCAGGGGGCCTTGCCGGGGAGCTGTTTTTT
TRBD2 | TRBJ2-1 | TRBV9 | once | CASSVGLAGGPSPYNEQFF | TGTGCCAGCAGCGTAGGTCTAGCGGGGGGCCCTTCGCCCTACAATGAGCAGTTCTTC
NA | TRBJ1-2 | TRBV5-4 | NA | CASSFSYYGYTF | TGTGCCAGCAGCTTCTCGTACTATGGCTACACCTTC
TRBD1 | TRBJ1-1 | TRBV19 | NA | CASSRTGEMEAFF | TGTGCCAGTAGTCGGACAGGAGAGATGGAAGCTTTCTTT
NA | TRBJ2-3 | TRBV19 | NA | CASSIGRVSTDTQYF | TGTGCCAGTAGTATAGGGAGGGTTAGCACAGATACGCAGTATTTT
NA | TRBJ2-4 | TRBV19 | NA | CASSFGHLAKNIQYF | TGTGCCAGTAGTTTCGGACACCTAGCCAAAAACATTCAGTACTTC
TRBD2 | TRBJ2-3 | TRBV9 | few | CASSRGTSGGANTQYF | TGTGCCAGCAGCCGAGGGACTAGCGGGGGGGCAAATACGCAGTATTTT
NA | TRBJ1-4 | TRBV5-1 | NA | CASSFMGRVEKLFF | TGCGCCAGCAGCTTCATGGGGCGGGTTGAAAAACTGTTTTTT
NA | TRBJ1-6 | TRBV5-6 | NA | CASSLNRWSNSPLHF | TGTGCCAGCAGCTTGAACAGGTGGTCGAATTCACCCCTCCACTTT
NA | TRBJ2-5 | TRBV10-2 | NA | CASSLQQQETQYF | TGCGCCAGCAGTTTACAGCAACAAGAGACCCAGTACTTC
NA | TRBJ1-3 | TRBV18 | NA | CASSGRQSSGNTIYF | TGTGCCAGCTCAGGCCGACAGAGCTCTGGAAACACCATATATTTT
NA | TRBJ1-2 | TRBV4-1 | NA | CASSQYHKHARGDSGYTF | TGCGCCAGCAGCCAATACCACAAGCACGCAAGGGGTGACAGTGGCTACACCTTC
NA | TRBJ1-1 | TRBV18 | NA | CATEQGRNTEAFF | TGTGCCACCGAACAGGGAAGGAACACTGAAGCTTTCTTT
NA | TRBJ2-5 | TRBV10-2 | NA | CASRDVGQETQYF | TGCGCCAGCAGGGACGTGGGTCAAGAGACCCAGTACTTC
NA | TRBJ1-2 | TRBV29-1 | NA | CSVEADANYGYTF | TGCAGCGTTGAAGCGGACGCAAACTATGGCTACACCTTC
NA | TRBJ2-7 | TRBV5-3 | NA | CARSLEGPEAQYF | TGTGCCAGAAGCTTGGAGGGCCCCGAGGCGCAGTACTTC
NA | TRBJ1-5 | TRBV6-1 | NA | CASSRLTDSNQPQHF | TGTGCCAGCAGTAGACTTACGGATAGCAATCAGCCCCAGCATTTT
NA | TRBJ2-7 | TRBV5-4 | NA | CASSLARGYEQYF | TGTGCCAGCAGCTTGGCCCGGGGCTACGAGCAGTACTTC
NA | TRBJ2-1 | TRBV10-3 | NA | CATRGLTNNEQFF | TGTGCCACCAGGGGACTTACCAACAATGAGCAGTTCTTC
NA | TRBJ1-5 | TRBV18 | NA | CASSPSVPTAIQPQHF | TGTGCCAGCTCACCATCGGTCCCGACGGCGATCCAGCCCCAGCATTTT
TRBD1 | TRBJ2-5 | TRBV2 | NA | CAGRDRAETQYF | TGTGCCGGCCGGGACAGGGCTGAGACCCAGTACTTC
NA | TRBJ1-1 | TRBV5-8 | NA | CASSLIMVAFF | TGTGCCAGCAGCTTGATCATGGTAGCTTTCTTT
NA | TRBJ2-3 | TRBV6-6 | once | CASSSSTDTQYF | TGTGCCAGCAGCAGCAGCACAGATACGCAGTATTTT
NA | TRBJ1-5 | TRBV30 | NA | CAWSSGVNQPQHF | TGTGCCTGGAGTTCAGGTGTAAATCAGCCCCAGCATTTT
TRBD1 | TRBJ1-1 | TRBV10-3 | NA | CAISENRGGMNTEAFF | TGTGCCATCAGTGAAAACAGGGGGGGTATGAACACTGAAGCTTTCTTT
NA | TRBJ2-3 | TRBV2 | NA | CASSGGNTDTQYF | TGTGCCAGCAGTGGCGGAAACACAGATACGCAGTATTTT
NA | TRBJ2-7 | TRBV27 | NA | CANPPPFGELTYEQYF | TGTGCCAACCCTCCCCCCTTTGGTGAGCTTACCTACGAGCAGTACTTC
NA | TRBJ2-5 | TRBV5-6 | NA | CASSLEGRETQYF | TGTGCCAGCAGCTTGGAGGGGCGAGAGACCCAGTACTTC
NA | TRBJ2-5 | TRBV5-1 | NA | CASSLVSGKETQYF | TGCGCCAGCAGCTTGGTTTCAGGGAAGGAGACCCAGTACTTC
NA | TRBJ1-4 | TRBV29-1 | NA | CSVVVGVDEKLFF | TGCAGCGTTGTAGTGGGGGTAGACGAAAAACTGTTTTTT
TRBD1 | TRBJ1-6 | TRBV7-2 | NA | CASSSLGDRHSPLHF | TGTGCCAGCAGCTCCCTGGGGGACAGACATTCACCCCTCCACTTT
TRBD1 | TRBJ2-7 | TRBV5-1 | once | CASSTTGSTYEQYF | TGCGCCAGCAGCACGACAGGGTCCACCTACGAGCAGTACTTC
NA | TRBJ1-5 | TRBV7-9 | NA | CASSDHREIRGGQPQHF | TGTGCCAGCAGCGACCATAGGGAGATTAGGGGAGGGCAGCCCCAGCATTTT
TRBD1 | TRBJ2-7 | TRBV5-1 | once | CASSQGQGAFYEQYF | TGCGCCAGCAGTCAAGGACAGGGGGCCTTCTACGAGCAGTACTTC
NA | TRBJ1-1 | TRBV5-1 | NA | CASSLVADTEAFF | TGCGCCAGCAGCTTGGTTGCCGACACTGAAGCTTTCTTT
NA | TRBJ1-5 | TRBV6-6 | NA | CASSYVAGNQPQHF | TGTGCCAGCAGTTACGTGGCGGGCAATCAGCCCCAGCATTTT
TRBD2 | TRBJ2-4 | TRBV5-4 | NA | CASSSLAGGLDIQYF | TGTGCCAGCAGCTCACTAGCGGGGGGGCTGGACATTCAGTACTTC
NA | TRBJ2-5 | TRBV5-4 | NA | CASSPEAIETQYF | TGTGCCAGCAGCCCGGAGGCAATAGAGACCCAGTACTTC
TRBD2 | TRBJ2-2 | TRBV28 | NA | CASGTSGSRGGELFF | TGTGCCAGCGGGACTAGCGGGAGTCGTGGCGGGGAGCTGTTTTTT
TRBD2 | TRBJ2-1 | TRBV10-3 | NA | CAISGLAGGNSRNEQFF | TGTGCCATCAGTGGTCTAGCGGGGGGCAACTCGCGCAATGAGCAGTTCTTC
NA | TRBJ2-7 | TRBV6-1 | NA | CASTPGVEAYEQYF | TGTGCCAGCACCCCGGGGGTGGAGGCCTACGAGCAGTACTTC
NA | TRBJ1-2 | TRBV30 | NA | CASPTNGYTF | TGTGCCTCCCCGACAAATGGCTACACCTTC
TRBD2 | TRBJ2-7 | TRBV7-2 | once | CASSLTRTSGRYEQYF | TGTGCCAGCAGCTTAACTCGGACTAGCGGGAGGTACGAGCAGTACTTC
NA | TRBJ1-6 | TRBV27 | NA | CASSGSSYNSPLHF | TGTGCCAGTAGTGGGAGCTCCTATAATTCACCCCTCCACTTT
TRBD2 | TRBJ2-1 | TRBV11-2 | many | CASSLSGTYNEQFF | TGTGCCAGCAGCTTAAGCGGGACCTACAATGAGCAGTTCTTC